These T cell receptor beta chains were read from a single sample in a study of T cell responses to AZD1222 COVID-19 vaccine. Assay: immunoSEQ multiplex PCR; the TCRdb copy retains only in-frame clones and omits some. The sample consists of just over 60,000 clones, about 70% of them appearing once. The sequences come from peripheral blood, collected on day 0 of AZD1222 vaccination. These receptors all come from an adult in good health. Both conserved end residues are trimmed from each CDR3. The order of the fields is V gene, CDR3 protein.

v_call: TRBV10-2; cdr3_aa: ASRVGQGNYYEQY
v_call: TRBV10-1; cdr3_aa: ASSGQGRLDTQY
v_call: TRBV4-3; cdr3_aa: ASSQVLSGTALSSGYT
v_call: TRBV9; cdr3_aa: ASSVGANTEAF
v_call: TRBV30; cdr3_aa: AWTKTGLFGQPQH
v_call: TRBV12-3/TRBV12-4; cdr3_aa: ASMGLNQPQH
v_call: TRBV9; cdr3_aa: ASSVAPINNNEQF
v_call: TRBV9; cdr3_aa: ASSPRQGTTGELF
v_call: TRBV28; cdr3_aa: ASVLSGQETQY
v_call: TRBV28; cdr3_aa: ASKWGRETEAF
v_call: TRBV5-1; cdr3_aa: ASSSSPGGVEAF
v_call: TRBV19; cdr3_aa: ASNVGTGGVSNYGYT
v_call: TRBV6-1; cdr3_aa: ASSELAAYNEQF
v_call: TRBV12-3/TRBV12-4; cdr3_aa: ASSPERINEQF
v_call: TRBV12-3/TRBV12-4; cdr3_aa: ASSPRGPEQY
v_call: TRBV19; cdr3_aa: ASSIGDRVSEQY
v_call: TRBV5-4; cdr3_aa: ASSTQTGATNEKLF
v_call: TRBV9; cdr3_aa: ASSVVRGDTEAF
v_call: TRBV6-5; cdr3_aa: ASNHGRTGNTIY
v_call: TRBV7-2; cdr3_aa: ASSWGVNTGELF
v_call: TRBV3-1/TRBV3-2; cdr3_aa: ASSLQPWAGGHYEQY
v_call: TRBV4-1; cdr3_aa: ASSLSWGEKLF
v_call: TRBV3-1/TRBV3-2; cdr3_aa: ASSPTRVTNEKLF
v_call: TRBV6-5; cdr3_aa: ASSQGQLGGTQY
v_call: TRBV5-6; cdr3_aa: ASSPRRQASYEQY